These 10 T cell receptor beta chains were all obtained from the same sample, sequenced in a study of blood T cell repertoires in COVID-19. The repertoire was sequenced with immunoSEQ multiplex PCR; TCRdb's copy has only in-frame clones and lacks some. The sample holds about 260,000 clones; approximately 81% are singletons and the top ten take 4.2%. Sample: peripheral blood. Receptors originate from a man aged 60 to 69 with acute or convalescent COVID-19.

J is TRBJ2-3 and V is TRBV4-1, with 7 bases that match TRBD2. Germline V gives CDR1 MGHRA, CDR2 YSYEKL. The CDR3 length is 18 residues. The V and J ends lost 0 bases and 3 bases, in that order; junction bases with no gene match: 12. CDR3 sequence (DNA): TGCGCCAGCAGCCAAGATATTTCGGCGGGAGTAATGACAGATACGCAGTATTTT. It is translated as CASSQDISAGVMTDTQYF.

V gene TRBV7-9 combines with J gene TRBJ2-3; 8 nucleotides agree with TRBD1. After removal of 3 bases from V and 3 bases from J, the junction contained 5 bases not matched to a gene. CDR1 is SEHNR and CDR2 is FQNEAQ in the germline V gene (reference sequence). The CDR3 runs to 15 residues. The DNA for the CDR3 is TGTGCCAGCAGCTTGAGACAGGGGACTACAGATACGCAGTATTTT. The encoded protein is CASSLRQGTTDTQYF.

The chain combines TRBV4-3 with TRBJ1-2; 9 positions match TRBD1. The CDR3 contains 15 residues. The germline CDR1 and CDR2 sequences are LGHNA and YSLEER. After removal of 8 bases from V and 7 bases from J, the junction contained 14 bases not matched to a gene. DNA of the CDR3: TGCGCCAGCCGCTTGATGGGGACAGGGAGGGTTGGCTACACCTTC. Its translation: CASRLMGTGRVGYTF.

The chain's CDR3 is CASSYGREGRSYEQYF. The CDR3 DNA follows: TGTGCCAGCAGTTACGGGCGGGAGGGCCGCTCCTACGAGCAGTACTTC. V and J are TRBV6-2 or TRBV6-3 and TRBJ2-7; TRBD2 matches at 9 bases. The CDR3 extends over 16 amino acids. In germline, CDR1 is MNHEY, CDR2 SVGEGT. Trimming removed 2 bases from V and 0 bases from J; junction bases left unmatched: 5.

The gene calls are TRBV28 and TRBJ2-2, with 7 positions matching TRBD1. Germline lookup yields CDR1 MDHEN and CDR2 SYDVKM. Unmatched junction bases numbered 5, after V lost 8 bases and J lost 8 bases. The CDR3 extends over 12 amino acids. CDR3 in DNA: TGTGCCAGCCGACAGGGAAAGGGGGAGCTGTTTTTT. Its protein product is CASRQGKGELFF.

This chain links TRBV9 with TRBJ2-1, with D possibly being TRBD2 (6 bases). The CDR3 is 15 amino acids. Looked up from germline, CDR1 is SGDLS and CDR2 is YYNGEE. V was shortened by 4 bases and J by 5 bases, with 16 bases between the two germline ends. The DNA of the CDR3 is TGTGCCAGCAGCCCCCGACGACTAGTAGACAATGAGCAGTTCTTC. It yields the protein CASSPRRLVDNEQFF.

Comments on this clone: Other DNA sequences in this sample translate to the same CDR3. V is TRBV10-3 and J is TRBJ1-2, with 9 bases matching TRBD1. V lost 6 bases, J lost 5 bases, and 4 bases stayed unmatched. CDR3 size: 13 residues. The germline V gene encodes CDR1 ENHRY and CDR2 SYGVKD. In DNA, the CDR3 is TGTGCCATCAGCGCCGACAGGGGGTATGGCTACACCTTC. This gives the protein CAISADRGYGYTF.

This clone was counted once. The chain is built from TRBV10-3 and TRBJ1-2, with a weak D call TRBD1 (5 bases). V was cut by 3 bases and J by 4 bases, with 9 bases left in between. The germline V gene encodes CDR1 ENHRY and CDR2 SYGVKD. The CDR3 consists of 13 residues. DNA for the CDR3: TGTGCCATCAGTGATCTCGGGGGCTATGGCTACACCTTC. Translated: CAISDLGGYGYTF.

The chain joins TRBV19 to TRBJ1-3; the match to TRBD1 covers 10 bases. V trimming: 5 bases; J trimming: 3 bases; junction bases outside the gene matches: 7. This CDR3 spans 16 amino acids. The germline V gene encodes CDR1 LNHDA and CDR2 SQIVND (reference sequence). In DNA, the CDR3 is TGTGCCAGTAGTCCCCAGACAGGGGGCAGTGGAAACACCATATATTTT. Translating gives CASSPQTGGSGNTIYF. Combining the CDR3 with reference TRBV19 and TRBJ1-3 gives the whole variable domain DGGITQSPKYLFRKEGQNVTLSCEQNLNHDAMYWYRQDPGQGLRLIYYSQIVNDFQKGDIAEGYSVSREKKESFPLTVTSAQKNPTAFYLCASSPQTGGSGNTIYFGEGSWLTVV.

This clone was detected only once. This chain uses TRBV27 with TRBJ2-1; no clear D. This CDR3 has 15 residues. Trimming removed 3 bases at V and 0 bases at J, with 9 bases between. In germline, CDR1 is MNHEY, CDR2 SMNVEV (reference sequence). CDR3: CASSLSSISYNEQFF. CDR3 nucleotides: TGTGCCAGCAGTTTGTCGAGCATCTCCTACAATGAGCAGTTCTTC.